This T cell receptor beta chain is drawn from a study of blood T cell repertoires in COVID-19. Seattle enrolled patients during active infection and tracked them longitudinally. Method: immunoSEQ multiplex PCR; TCRdb's copy keeps in-frame clones and lacks some. The table lists around 270,000 clones, about 80% of them singletons. Trimming took 6 bases from V and 7 from J, leaving 18 bases between them. The CDR3 totals 15 residues. Germline values: CDR1 MNHEY, CDR2 SVGEGT. The source material was peripheral blood. The source is a person aged 65 to 79 with COVID-19, enrolled during active disease. The J gene is TRBJ2-2, the V gene TRBV6-2 or TRBV6-3, with D uncertain. The CDR3 bases are TGTGCCAGCAGCAACTTAGACGGAGTAGACGGGGAGCTGTTTTTT. This gives the protein CASSNLDGVDGELFF.